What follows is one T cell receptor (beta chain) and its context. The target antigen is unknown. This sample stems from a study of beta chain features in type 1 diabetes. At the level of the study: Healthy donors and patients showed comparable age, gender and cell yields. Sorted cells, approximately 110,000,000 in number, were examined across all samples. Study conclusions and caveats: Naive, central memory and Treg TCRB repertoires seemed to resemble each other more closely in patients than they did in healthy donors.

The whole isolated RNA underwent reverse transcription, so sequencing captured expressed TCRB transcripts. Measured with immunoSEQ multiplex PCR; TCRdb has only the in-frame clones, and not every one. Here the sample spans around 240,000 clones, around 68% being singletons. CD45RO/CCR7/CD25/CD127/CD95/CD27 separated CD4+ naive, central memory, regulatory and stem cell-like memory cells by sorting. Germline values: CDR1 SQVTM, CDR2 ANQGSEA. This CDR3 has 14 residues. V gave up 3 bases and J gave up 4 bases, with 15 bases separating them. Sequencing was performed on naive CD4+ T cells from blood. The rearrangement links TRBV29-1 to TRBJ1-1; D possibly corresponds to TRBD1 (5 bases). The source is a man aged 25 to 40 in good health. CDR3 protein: CSVDRGRGVTEAFF. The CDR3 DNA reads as TGCAGCGTTGATCGGGGAAGAGGGGTCACTGAAGCTTTCTTT.